The clone carrying this T cell receptor (beta chain) was counted between two and nine times. The sample comes from a study of blood T cell repertoires in COVID-19. Study summary: In each case, the material was cDNA or gDNA derived from T cells, B-cell-depleted T cells, or PBMCs.

Original data processing: Amplification from reference gene primers served as the basis for estimated nucleated cell counts. The protocol was immunoSEQ multiplex PCR, while the TCRdb copy is restricted to in-frame clones and leaves out a portion. The D gene and trimming were derived from the DNA, and the V and J assignments and clone size from that table. In the table there are fewer than 100,000 clones, around nine tenths of which are singletons. Trimming stripped 6 bases from V and 0 bases from J, with 12 bases between. Germline V CDR1 and CDR2: MNHNY, SVGAGI (reference sequence). CDR3 length: 15 amino acids.

This TCR was sampled from a human donor in a cohort sampled during active COVID-19. The source material was peripheral blood. The rearrangement links TRBV6-6 to TRBJ2-1; a weak D match, TRBD1 (5 bases). This CDR3 is CASSPQGSSYNEQFF. The CDR3 nucleotides read TGTGCCAGCAGCCCCCAGGGAAGCTCCTACAATGAGCAGTTCTTC.